One T cell receptor beta chain is described in this entry. Its antigen is unknown. A much bigger clone sits one base away, suggesting this may be a read error. The same CDR3 can be traced to other DNA sequences in this sample. This entry is derived from a study of T cell clones after liver transplantation. Across the study: TCRbeta sequencing after a pre-transplant mixed lymphocyte reaction identified graft-donor-reactive clones, later tracked in post-transplant blood.

This CDR3 spans 13 amino acids. The germline gives CDR1 LGHNA, CDR2 YNFKEQ. Trimming shortened V by 0 bases and J by 4 bases, and 7 bases separated the two germline ends. Libraries were prepared by immunoSEQ multiplex PCR; TCRdb keeps only in-frame clonotypes and omits some of them. This table holds 8,500 to 10,000 clones, 78% found once. Findings and caveats of the study: Small, mixed patient groups and varying post-transplant times limit these conclusions.

This sequence originates from a human patient who received a liver transplant. Certain T cells may be donor cells from the graft. V gene TRBV4-2 combines with J gene TRBJ2-7; D gene uncertain. This specimen consisted of CD8+ T cells from blood, obtained at the 22-month timepoint. CDR3 sequence: CASSQEKRYEQYF. Written as DNA, the CDR3 is TGTGCCAGCAGCCAAGAGAAAAGGTACGAGCAGTACTTC.